A single T cell receptor (beta chain) is shown here with its context. This clone's antigen is unknown. This sample stems from a study of cytomegalovirus exposure and HLA in healthy donors (TCRdb year 2017). Concerning the study at large: An earlier analysis of about 530 of the donors reported roughly 300 Gb of sequence data and approximately 120 million unique TCR beta sequences obtained from around 190 million T cells. Among 398 genotyped donors of the cohort, an average of about 240,000 unique TCR beta nucleotide sequences were sequenced per donor, around 20% of them non-productive. Donor age, sex, ethnicity and CMV serostatus were collected together with the repertoire data. To predict cytomegalovirus infection status, the study brought together high-throughput TCR immunosequencing, statistical association of individual TCRs with disease status, and machine learning. A later analysis re-examined previously published TCR beta repertoires from hundreds of donors and added high-resolution HLA genotyping to investigate patterns of TCR occurrence. Approximately 330 gigabases of sequencing data and around 85 million unique TCR sequences made up an early release that covered approximately 650 HLA-typed donors. An earlier analysis of some 500 of the donors used high-throughput TCR beta sequencing to judge whether each TCR beta V gene segment behaved as functional or pseudogenic. HLA typing covered class I and class II loci at four-digit resolution. Among the roughly 400 genotyped donors, approximately 81% belonged to the genetic ancestry cluster associated with self-reported Caucasian donors. Five DR-DQ haplotypes were treated as single units for association and clustering because of strong linkage in the cohort. Rather than drawing on any new phenotypic data, the later analysis identified candidate immune exposures from TCR beta sequences and the way those sequences occurred across donors. The study aimed to test whether cataloging public T cell receptors could reveal signatures of past pathogen exposure. Every repertoire in the discovery cohort had been generated on one and the same sequencing platform. In addition to the first cohort of approximately 650 subjects, a separate validation cohort of around 110 different subjects was used. Typing coverage differed by locus: A, B, C, DRB1 and DQB1 were typed in about 629-640 donors, DQA1 in 500 to 550, DPA1 in 600 to 610, and DPB1 in roughly 450. The study used immunosequencing to profile the T cell repertoires of approximately 640 subjects and linked those repertoires to cytomegalovirus serostatus. Genome-wide SNP genotypes for about three fifths of the roughly 670 donors were used in a later genetic analysis, which treated that subset as a discovery cohort.

In total, just over 650 healthy bone marrow donors made up the cohort. At the time of sampling, every cohort member was nominally healthy, though immune exposures that went unrecorded were likely present. The donor tested CMV seropositive, placing the donor among the roughly 300 seropositive members of the cohort. A peripheral blood sample was collected from each donor, and TCR beta sequencing was performed on peripheral blood mononuclear cells. Genomic DNA was extracted from the blood cell samples with the Qiagen DNeasy Blood Extraction Kit. Overall study results and their limits: Three of the identified cytomegalovirus-associated TCR beta chains were confirmed in vitro to be specific for cytomegalovirus antigens. The study listed 164 TCR beta chains as associated with cytomegalovirus. Only TCR beta chains were sequenced in this cohort, and the absence of alpha or paired-chain data limited detectable features. According to a later analysis, most CMV-associated TCR beta chains appeared to be HLA-restricted, and the HLA associations seemed to be driven largely by CMV exposure. A later genetic analysis associated a missense DCLRE1C variant with V-gene and J-gene trimming of TCR beta chains, and an independent cohort replicated the association. Because some donors lacked HLA typing at each locus, the association tests relied only on the typed subset. In a later analysis, 16,951 TCR beta sequences were associated with specific HLA alleles at a false discovery rate of 0.05. Broadly in line with IMGT annotations, most TCR beta V segments showed up in productive rearrangements about 87% or about 30% of the time in an earlier analysis of under 700 of the donors. While some public TCRs were present in many individuals, most TCR sequences turned up only very rarely across donors. The only immune exposure information available for the cohort was CMV serostatus. Assigning TCR associations to individual alleles was difficult when HLA alleles, especially DR and DQ, strongly co-occurred. The classifier was reported to diagnose cytomegalovirus status with high specificity and sensitivity in both the original and validation cohorts. The authors suggested that the approach could potentially be generalized to other disease states and immunological phenotypes. A later genetic analysis reported fewer N-insertions in productive TCRs among donors in an Asian-associated ancestry cluster than the roughly 640-donor mean. In a later analysis, several top co-occurrence clusters were reported to appear linked to parvovirus B19, influenza, CMV and Epstein-Barr virus. The 87-base-pair reads could not distinguish some IMGT-functional V segments, including TRBV6-2 and TRBV6-3, so those segments were excluded. Over 15 rarely observed V segments, including chromosome 9 orphons, were excluded from the earlier analysis of a few hundred of the donors because counts were too low. A group of highly shared sequence variants was considered likely to be a technical artifact of the sequencing pipeline. Linkage disequilibrium might explain the correlated functional status among segregating V segments, but an unknown experimental factor could not be excluded. In a later analysis, the rate of TCR association differed among HLA loci, with DRB1 alleles having the most associated TCRs and HLA-C alleles having the fewest. Roughly uniform sequencing depth across donors was assumed in presence/absence analyses, although this assumption may not hold. In a later analysis, HLA-associated TCR beta chains showed more clonal expansion and lower generation probabilities than non-associated chains that were equally common. A further reported finding was that TCR beta sequences accurately predicted the HLA-A and HLA-B alleles for most subjects in the first cohort.

Receptor libraries were prepared by the immunoSEQ multiplex PCR assay. A mixture of 60 forward primers for TCR Vbeta segments and 13 reverse primers for TCR Jbeta segments was used in the multiplex PCR. A multiplex PCR assay on genomic DNA amplified the CDR3 region of rearranged TCR beta genes. The amplified TCR beta libraries were sequenced on the Illumina HiSeq System as 87-base-pair reads. Per the authors' processing: A later analysis counted approximately 84 million unique TCR beta chains across the 666 repertoires, and some 11 million of these chains were shared by at least two donors. Raw reads were error-corrected and collapsed into unique sequences by a nearest-neighbor algorithm in which closely related sequences were merged to remove PCR and sequencing errors. V, D and J gene segments were assigned by aligning CDR3 sequences to IMGT reference sequences. For a sequence to be retained, a match of at least six nucleotides was required to both a V gene segment and a J gene segment. A rearrangement counted as productive if the CDR3 had no stop codons and remained in frame with V and J, and every other rearrangement counted as non-productive. CDR3 was defined by IMGT convention, running from the second conserved V-encoded cysteine to the conserved J-encoded phenylalanine. The earlier analysis of 500 to 750 of the donors excluded any sequence lacking an unambiguous match to a single V gene segment. An earlier analysis of 500 to 600 of the donors classified V segments as functional when productive rearrangements were above 56.7% and as segregating when the standard deviation between donors was above 5%. A statistical classification framework was built to diagnose cytomegalovirus status from the catalog of TCR beta chain sequences. In a later analysis, V and J genes were assigned by comparing TCR nucleotide sequences against IMGT/GENE-DB human TR gene sequences. In a later analysis, CDR3 sequences and most-parsimonious VDJ recombination scenarios were assigned using the TCRdist pipeline. In a later analysis, each TCR beta chain was defined by its CDR3 amino acid sequence together with its V-gene family, and reads lacking a unique V-gene family were excluded. In a later analysis, around 650 highly shared, low-generation-probability nucleotide sequences were removed to address suspected cross-contamination and a sequencing artifact. In a later analysis, a clonal expansion index was calculated for each public chain from normalized within-repertoire ranks of inferred template counts. Generation probabilities in a later analysis came from a VDJ recombination model fitted to out-of-frame rearrangements, and those results were checked against IGoR. A later analysis scored TCR-TCR, TCR-HLA and TCR-CMV co-occurrence with hypergeometric tests, applying a repertoire-size bias correction to TCR pairs. False discovery rates were estimated in a later analysis by permuting HLA or CMV assignments 20 times. In a later analysis, co-occurring TCRs were grouped using DBSCAN, and TCRdist sequence similarity was added for clustering within HLA-allele-positive subsets. Co-occurrence clustering excluded repertoires with fewer than 30,000 or more than 120,000 public chains, plus five with anomalous nucleotide sharing. The table comes from immuneACCESS by way of TCRdb, which keeps in-frame sequences with V and J called. Part of the clones is missing from these tables; in studies checked, under half for an unresolved V gene and the rest for unknown reasons. V and J calls and clone size follow that table, whereas D and trimming were derived from the DNA. The sample table includes tens of thousands of clones. Jointly, the top ten make up about 5.5% of the sample.

Reading the germline V gene gives CDR1 SGHNT and CDR2 YENEEA. Trimming takes 5 bases from V and 5 bases from J, and the germline ends sit 21 bases apart. From its cysteine to its phenylalanine, the CDR3 spans 16 amino acids. Only CDR3 DNA is held: 48 bases, read in frame from base 1. The rearranged segments are TRBV11-3 and TRBJ2-5, with the D gene call left open. This clonotype was sampled from a girl aged 5-17 years in good health and CMV-seropositive. Specimen: PBMCs. CDR3 loop: CASSPSTDGLTETQYF. The DNA sequence is given as TGTGCCAGCAGCCCTAGTACCGACGGGTTGACGGAGACCCAGTACTTC. Here the CDR3 is joined to the reference TRBV11-3 and TRBJ2-5 genes, and the full variable domain is: EAGVVQSPRYKIIEKKQPVAFWCNPISGHNTLYWYLQNLGQGPELLIRYENEEAVDDSQLPKDRFSAERLKGVDSTLKIQPAELGDSAVYLCASSPSTDGLTETQYFGPGTRLLVL.